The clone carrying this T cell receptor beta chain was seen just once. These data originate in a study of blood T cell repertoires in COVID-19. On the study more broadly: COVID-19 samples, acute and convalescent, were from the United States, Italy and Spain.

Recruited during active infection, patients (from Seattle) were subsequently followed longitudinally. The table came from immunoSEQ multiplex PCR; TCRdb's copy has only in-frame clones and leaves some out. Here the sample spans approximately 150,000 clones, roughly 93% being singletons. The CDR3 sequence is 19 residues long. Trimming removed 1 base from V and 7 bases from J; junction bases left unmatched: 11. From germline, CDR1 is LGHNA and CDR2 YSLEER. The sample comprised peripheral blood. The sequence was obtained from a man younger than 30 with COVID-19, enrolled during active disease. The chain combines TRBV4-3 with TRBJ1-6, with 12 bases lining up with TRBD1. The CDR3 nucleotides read TGCGCCAGCAGCCAAGCTCCAAACACCGGGACAGGGGGCAATTCACCCCTCCACTTT. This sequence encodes CASSQAPNTGTGGNSPLHF.